Here is one T cell receptor beta chain with its context. Its target is unknown. The V gene end was trimmed by 5 bases and the J gene end by 5 bases; junction bases not matched to a gene: 8. The CDR3 spans 16 residues. CDR1 is SGHTA and CDR2 is FQGNSA in the germline V gene. This entry is derived from a study of shared clonotypes between healthy human individuals. Study-level points and caveats: In contrast to clonotypes shared by all four donors, non-shared clonotypes had lower generation probabilities. In a handful of donors, roughly 5.2% of naive CD4 clonotypes appeared in common.

Some clones are missing from TCRdb's copy, which holds only in-frame ones; the method was immunoSEQ multiplex PCR. The table has 1,500,000 or so clones, approximately 96% seen once; the top ten hold more than 0.9%. The chain joins TRBV7-2 to TRBJ2-5; 13 bases match TRBD2. This sequence was found in a man aged 30 to 39 in good health. Sequencing used naive CD4+ T cells sorted from blood. Subset here: CD45RA+ positively selected. CDR3 DNA: TGTGCCAGCAGCCCCGGGACTAGCGGGAAGGCGGAGACCCAGTACTTC. This translates into CASSPGTSGKAETQYF.